This T cell receptor (beta chain) originates from a study of blood T cell repertoires in COVID-19. Germline V gene sequence: CDR1 MNHEY, CDR2 SVGAGI. Deletions cut 6 bases from V and 0 bases from J, with 15 bases between. CDR3 length: 15 residues. Profiling relied on immunoSEQ multiplex PCR, and the TCRdb table lists in-frame clones only, not all of them. The repertoire has tens of thousands of clones, 70% to 80% of them found once; the top ten carry roughly 16%. This clonotype was obtained from a human donor in a cohort sampled during active COVID-19. The source material was peripheral blood. The genes are TRBV6-5 and TRBJ2-7, with D possibly TRBD2 on 5 matching bases. The CDR3 DNA follows: TGTGCCAGCAGCCTCGAACAGACTATCTCCTACGAGCAGTACTTC. It is translated as CASSLEQTISYEQYF.